A selection of T cell receptor beta chains follows, all from one sample in a study of radiation and T cells in renal cell carcinoma. Only in-frame clones appear in the TCRdb table, and some are missing; sequencing was by immunoSEQ multiplex PCR. The table shows some 130,000 clones, with 70% to 90% occurring only once. The specimen was blood, collected from a patient whose treatment included radiotherapy and nephrectomy. The source is a woman in her sixties or seventies with renal cell carcinoma. Each CDR3 is given with its conserved first and last residue. Fields, in order: D gene, J gene, clone size, V gene, CDR3 protein, CDR3 DNA. The D gene is left open where the match is weak. Some rows mark clone size as missing; the rest say once, few, many or name a class of expanded clone.

NA	TRBJ1-1	NA	TRBV9	CASSDPGTPNTEAFF	TGTGCCAGCAGCGATCCCGGGACGCCGAACACTGAAGCTTTCTTT
TRBD2	TRBJ2-2	NA	TRBV27	CASSPTSLNTGELFF	TGTGCCAGCAGTCCGACTAGCCTTAACACCGGGGAGCTGTTTTTT
TRBD1	TRBJ1-4	NA	TRBV29-1	CSVGAGGVEKLFF	TGCAGCGTTGGGGCAGGGGGCGTCGAAAAACTGTTTTTT
NA	TRBJ1-1	NA	TRBV2	CAEGGYDTEAFF	TGTGCCGAGGGGGGTTACGACACTGAAGCTTTCTTT
TRBD1	TRBJ1-2	few	TRBV7-9	CASSLTETGGEGYGYTF	TGTGCCAGCAGCTTAACTGAGACAGGGGGCGAGGGCTATGGCTACACCTTC
NA	TRBJ1-5	NA	TRBV7-2	CASSLDRAANQPQHF	TGTGCCAGCAGCTTAGATAGGGCCGCAAATCAGCCCCAGCATTTT
NA	TRBJ1-3	NA	TRBV10-3	CAISEDRGIILSGNTIYF	TGTGCCATCAGTGAGGACAGAGGAATTATACTCTCTGGAAACACCATATATTTT
NA	TRBJ2-1	once	TRBV30	CAWEAQTYNEQFF	TGTGCCTGGGAGGCACAGACTTACAATGAGCAGTTCTTC
NA	TRBJ2-1	NA	TRBV19	CASSSSNPPGNEQFF	TGTGCCAGTAGTTCCTCCAACCCGCCGGGAAATGAGCAGTTCTTC
NA	TRBJ1-2	NA	TRBV14	CASSQVGKGDGYTF	TGTGCCAGCAGCCAAGTCGGGAAGGGGGATGGCTACACCTTC
NA	TRBJ2-5	NA	TRBV28	CASSLGTQYF	TGTGCCAGCAGCTTAGGGACCCAGTACTTC
NA	TRBJ2-7	NA	TRBV7-9	CASSRQTLYEQYF	TGTGCCAGCAGTCGACAGACTCTCTACGAGCAGTACTTC
NA	TRBJ1-2	NA	TRBV11-1	CASSLPGDYGYTF	TGTGCCAGCAGTTTACCAGGGGACTATGGCTACACCTTC
NA	TRBJ1-1	NA	TRBV29-1	CSASTARATEAFF	TGCAGCGCCTCGACGGCACGAGCCACTGAAGCTTTCTTT
TRBD2	TRBJ2-1	few	TRBV5-1	CASRFGGTTYNEQFF	TGCGCCAGCAGGTTTGGAGGGACTACCTACAATGAGCAGTTCTTC
TRBD2	TRBJ2-2	once	TRBV6-1	CAISVRRGANTGELFF	TGTGCCATCAGTGTTCGGCGGGGGGCGAACACCGGGGAGCTGTTTTTT
NA	TRBJ2-3	NA	TRBV10-3	CAISDPGGPSTDTQYF	TGTGCCATCAGTGATCCCGGGGGACCTAGCACAGATACGCAGTATTTT
TRBD1	TRBJ1-1	few	TRBV10-3	CAISEMTGGFGEAFF	TGTGCCATCAGTGAGATGACAGGGGGCTTTGGTGAAGCTTTCTTT
NA	TRBJ2-3	NA	TRBV27	CASSNQLSTDTQYF	TGTGCCAGCAGTAATCAGTTAAGCACAGATACGCAGTATTTT
NA	TRBJ2-7	NA	TRBV6-5	CASSTTHQGRYEQYF	TGTGCCAGCAGTACCACCCACCAGGGACGGTACGAGCAGTACTTC
NA	TRBJ1-5	NA	TRBV9	CASSVGELGQPQHF	TGTGCCAGCAGCGTAGGGGAGCTGGGTCAGCCCCAGCATTTT
NA	TRBJ2-7	NA	TRBV7-9	CASSLEGVFDNSYEQYF	TGTGCCAGCAGCTTAGAAGGCGTTTTCGACAACTCCTACGAGCAGTACTTC
TRBD1	TRBJ1-2	NA	TRBV5-3	CARSSSDRGRINYGYTF	TGTGCCAGAAGCTCATCGGACAGGGGTAGGATCAACTATGGCTACACCTTC
TRBD2	TRBJ2-1	NA	TRBV28	CASSALAGATYNEQFF	TGTGCCAGCAGTGCTCTAGCGGGAGCAACCTACAATGAGCAGTTCTTC
NA	TRBJ1-4	NA	TRBV30	CAWSEPGLNEKLFF	TGTGCCTGGAGTGAACCGGGTCTTAATGAAAAACTGTTTTTT
TRBD2	TRBJ2-1	NA	TRBV5-1	CASSLVTSGTEQFF	TGCGCCAGCAGCTTGGTGACTAGCGGGACTGAGCAGTTCTTC
TRBD1	TRBJ2-5	NA	TRBV5-1	CASSLAGTGGFGETQYF	TGCGCCAGCAGCCTAGCCGGGACAGGGGGATTCGGAGAGACCCAGTACTTC
TRBD1	TRBJ1-5	NA	TRBV5-6	CASSLGQGYQPQHF	TGTGCCAGCAGCTTAGGACAGGGATATCAGCCCCAGCATTTT
TRBD1	TRBJ2-2	NA	TRBV28	CASSPGDRAGGELFF	TGTGCCAGCAGCCCTGGGGACAGGGCCGGAGGGGAGCTGTTTTTT
TRBD1	TRBJ2-1	NA	TRBV5-1	CASSQDRNEQFF	TGCGCCAGCAGCCAGGACAGGAATGAGCAGTTCTTC
NA	TRBJ2-7	NA	TRBV7-9	CASSLPLGGEQYF	TGTGCCAGCAGCTTACCCCTCGGCGGGGAGCAGTACTTC
NA	TRBJ1-1	few	TRBV29-1	CSVVPGHFTEAFF	TGCAGCGTTGTTCCGGGACACTTCACTGAAGCTTTCTTT
NA	TRBJ2-5	NA	TRBV25-1	CASMHRYQETQYF	TGTGCCAGCATGCACCGGTACCAAGAGACCCAGTACTTC
NA	TRBJ1-2	NA	TRBV15	CATSPRRGGGNYGYTF	TGTGCCACCAGTCCCCGCCGGGGGGGTGGTAACTATGGCTACACCTTC
TRBD1	TRBJ1-2	NA	TRBV2	CASFEQGGSWESGYTF	TGTGCCAGCTTTGAACAGGGGGGGTCCTGGGAGAGCGGCTACACCTTC